The 19 T cell receptor beta chains presented below share a single source sample, sequenced in a study of beta chain features in type 1 diabetes. Sequencing targeted expressed TCRB transcripts, as all isolated RNA had been reverse transcribed. Method: immunoSEQ multiplex PCR; TCRdb's copy keeps in-frame clones and lacks some. The sample records roughly 610,000 clones, roughly a sixth being singletons. Source material: naive CD4+ T cells from blood. These receptors were taken from a man between 18 and 29 years old in good health.

This clone was observed a few times. The chain combines TRBV28 with TRBJ2-1; TRBD2 matches at 12 bases. The CDR3 covers 19 residues. V shed 5 bases, J shed 9 bases, and the junction held 20 bases outside the gene matches. Germline assignment: CDR1 MDHEN and CDR2 SYDVKM. DNA of the CDR3: TGTGCCAGCAGTCAAAGACTCGGACTAGCGGGAATACCAGGGACTGAGCAGTTCTTC. This encodes CASSQRLGLAGIPGTEQFF. The full variable domain, in which reference TRBV28 and TRBJ2-1 provide the parts outside the CDR3, is DVKVTQSSRYLVKRTGEKVFLECVQDMDHENMFWYRQDPGLGLRLIYFSYDVKMKEKGDIPEGYSVSREKKERFSLILESASTNQTSMYLCASSQRLGLAGIPGTEQFFGPGTRLTVL.

This clone was recorded a few times. This chain connects TRBV2 to TRBJ1-5, with a weak D call TRBD1 (5 bases). The CDR3 length is 15 residues. The ends were cut back, 6 bases at V and 1 base at J, with 13 bases in the middle. Germline CDR1 and CDR2: SNHLY and FYNNEI. CDR3 in amino acids: CASRAQGGSNQPQHF. The DNA of the CDR3 is TGTGCCAGCAGAGCCCAGGGAGGCAGCAATCAGCCCCAGCATTTT.

V usage is TRBV18 and J usage is TRBJ1-2, with D possibly matching TRBD1 (6 bases). Trimming pared 4 bases from V and 2 bases from J, leaving 8 bases between. CDR1 KGHSH and CDR2 LQKENI come from the germline V gene. The CDR3 sequence is 13 residues long. Here the CDR3 DNA reads TGTGCCAGCTCACTGGGGACAAACTATGGCTACACCTTC. Translating gives CASSLGTNYGYTF. Drawing the rest from reference TRBV18 and TRBJ1-2, the complete variable domain is NAGVMQNPRHLVRRRGQEARLRCSPMKGHSHVYWYRQLPEEGLKFMVYLQKENIIDESGMPKERFSAEFPKEGPSILRIQQVVRGDSAAYFCASSLGTNYGYTFGSGTRLTVV.

There are a few counts of this clone. The CDR3 is CASSFRGQAAREKLFF. The CDR3 DNA sequence: TGTGCCAGCAGTTTCCGTGGACAGGCTGCTAGGGAAAAACTGTTTTTT. This chain links TRBV28 with TRBJ1-4, with 7 bases matching TRBD1. CDR1 is MDHEN and CDR2 is SYDVKM in the germline V gene. The CDR3 has 16 amino acids. Unmatched junction bases numbered 12, after V lost 3 bases and J lost 8 bases.

The rearrangement uses TRBV5-1 and TRBJ1-1, with a tentative D call TRBD1 (5 bases). The V gene's germline CDR1 is SGHRS and CDR2 YFSETQ. Trimming removed 7 bases from V and 2 bases from J, with 12 bases in between. CDR3 length: 13 amino acids. The CDR3 is CASAHGTNTEAFF. The CDR3 region has the DNA TGCGCCAGCGCACACGGGACCAACACTGAAGCTTTCTTT.

The J gene is TRBJ2-1, the V gene TRBV9; a possible D gene is TRBD1 (6 bases). Trimming cost V 0 bases and J 2 bases, with 9 bases left between them. Germline V gene sequence: CDR1 SGDLS, CDR2 YYNGEE. The CDR3 is made up of 15 amino acids. The CDR3 spells CASSVGQDTYNEQFF. As DNA, the CDR3 is TGTGCCAGCAGCGTAGGACAGGACACCTACAATGAGCAGTTCTTC.

The chain joins TRBV18 to TRBJ1-3; no reliable D call. The germline V gene encodes CDR1 KGHSH and CDR2 LQKENI. The CDR3 is 15 residues long. Trimming removed 3 bases at V and 4 bases at J, with 13 bases between. CDR3 region: CASSPSAFAGNTIYF. The CDR3 DNA reads as TGTGCCAGCTCACCCTCTGCGTTTGCGGGAAACACCATATATTTT. Supplemented by reference TRBV18 and TRBJ1-3, the full variable domain reads NAGVMQNPRHLVRRRGQEARLRCSPMKGHSHVYWYRQLPEEGLKFMVYLQKENIIDESGMPKERFSAEFPKEGPSILRIQQVVRGDSAAYFCASSPSAFAGNTIYFGEGSWLTVV.

The rearrangement joins TRBV30 to TRBJ1-5; D might be TRBD1 (5 bases). This CDR3 has 13 amino acids. V shed 3 bases and J shed 7 bases, with 13 bases lying between them. Germline-derived CDR1 and CDR2 are GTSNPN and SVGIG (reference sequence). CDR3 nucleotide sequence: TGTGCCTGGAGGGGGGGGATAGGACAGCCCCAGCATTTT. Its protein is CAWRGGIGQPQHF.

This clone was recorded at least ten times. The chain carries TRBV29-1 and TRBJ2-1; 14 bases fit TRBD2. Germline V gives CDR1 SQVTM, CDR2 ANQGSEA. The CDR3 has 20 residues. Trimming cost V 1 base and J 2 bases; bases outside gene matches: 13. The CDR3 region has the DNA TGCAGCGTTGAAGCGGACCGTTCAGGACTAGCGGGAGGTCCCTACAATGAGCAGTTCTTC. Translated: CSVEADRSGLAGGPYNEQFF.

The sample holds a few counts of this clone. The chain recombines TRBV5-1 with TRBJ2-5; a possible D gene is TRBD2 (5 bases). CDR3 length equals 13 residues. V dropped 7 bases and J dropped 2 bases, with 12 bases sitting between them. Looked up from germline, CDR1 is SGHRS and CDR2 is YFSETQ. The CDR3 loop is CASYMRVQETQYF. The CDR3 DNA sequence: TGCGCCAGCTACATGAGGGTTCAAGAGACCCAGTACTTC.

V gene TRBV27 combines with J gene TRBJ1-2, with D hard to call. The CDR3 loop spans 14 amino acids. CDR1 is MNHEY, CDR2 SMNVEV, per germline (reference sequence). The V and J ends lost 0 bases and 5 bases respectively, with 10 bases between them. CDR3 protein: CASSLSGGRYGYTF. DNA of the CDR3: TGTGCCAGCAGTTTATCGGGAGGCCGGTATGGCTACACCTTC.

As concerns this clone: This specimen includes other DNA sequences encoding the same CDR3. V usage is TRBV7-9 and J usage is TRBJ1-5; 9 bases are shared with TRBD1. Looked up from germline, CDR1 is SEHNR and CDR2 is FQNEAQ (reference sequence). J gave up 3 bases and V 3 bases, and 3 bases lay outside the gene matches. The CDR3 is 15 residues long. The chain's CDR3 is CASSLGTGNNQPQHF. DNA for the CDR3: TGTGCCAGCAGCTTGGGGACAGGGAACAATCAGCCCCAGCATTTT. Based on the CDR3 plus reference TRBV7-9 and TRBJ1-5, the full variable domain is DTGVSQNPRHKITKRGQNVTFRCDPISEHNRLYWYRQTLGQGPEFLTYFQNEAQLEKSRLLSDRFSAERPKGSFSTLEIQRTEQGDSAMYLCASSLGTGNNQPQHFGDGTRLSIL.

The CDR3 bases are TGCAGCGCACGAGCGGGGGGATACACCGGGGAGCTGTTTTTT. Its protein is CSARAGGYTGELFF. The rearrangement joins TRBV29-1 to TRBJ2-2, with 9 positions matching TRBD2. The germline gives CDR1 SQVTM, CDR2 ANQGSEA. The CDR3 spans 14 residues. The V and J ends lost 7 bases and 3 bases, in that order; junction bases with no gene match: 6.

This clone has just a few counts. The chain joins TRBV4-1 to TRBJ2-1; 7 nucleotides match TRBD1. V dropped 4 bases and J dropped 6; count of bases not matched to a gene: 6. CDR1 MGHRA and CDR2 YSYEKL come from the germline V gene. CDR3 length equals 14 residues. CDR3 loop: CASSPGQSINEQFF. The CDR3 DNA reads TGCGCCAGCAGCCCGGGACAGAGTATCAATGAGCAGTTCTTC.

In this sample, this clone turned up a few times. The chain carries TRBV4-2 and TRBJ2-7; 7 bases line up with TRBD1. Unmatched junction bases numbered 4, after V lost 2 bases and J lost 3 bases. In germline, CDR1 is LGHNA, CDR2 YNFKEQ. This CDR3 contains 14 residues. CDR3 sequence reads: CASSQRAGGYEQYF. The CDR3 coding sequence is TGTGCCAGCAGCCAAAGGGCAGGGGGCTACGAGCAGTACTTC.

V gene TRBV2 combines with J gene TRBJ1-2; D call uncertain. Trimming took off 6 bases at V and 8 bases at J, with 19 bases between the two ends. The germline CDR1 and CDR2 sequences are SNHLY and FYNNEI. The CDR3 has 14 amino acids. The CDR3 sequence is CASRRFGLMEGYTF. The CDR3 region has the DNA TGTGCCAGCAGGAGGTTCGGGTTAATGGAAGGCTACACCTTC.

V gene TRBV29-1 combines with J gene TRBJ2-1; tentatively, D is TRBD1 or TRBD2 (5 bases each). The CDR3 totals 13 residues. Germline V gene sequence: CDR1 SQVTM, CDR2 ANQGSEA. The V end was cut by 6 bases, the J end by 4 bases, with 13 bases between. CDR3 sequence (DNA): TGCAGCGTAGAGGGACGGGGATACAATGAGCAGTTCTTC. Protein product: CSVEGRGYNEQFF.

This clone was seen a handful of times. This rearrangement joins TRBV5-1 to TRBJ2-7, with D possibly called TRBD1 or TRBD2 (5 bases each). This CDR3 region has 14 residues. The germline gives CDR1 SGHRS, CDR2 YFSETQ. V was pared by 7 bases and J by 2 bases, with 16 bases between. CDR3 sequence: CASVGDGFPYEQYF. CDR3 nucleotide sequence: TGCGCCAGCGTTGGGGACGGCTTCCCCTACGAGCAGTACTTC.

A few counts support this clone. The chain couples TRBV5-4 to TRBJ1-2, with D unresolved. The V end was cut by 4 bases, the J end by 7 bases, with 17 bases between. Germline lookup yields CDR1 SGHNT and CDR2 YYREEE (reference sequence). This CDR3 is built from 14 residues. The CDR3 protein is CASSPPLGPRGYTF. The DNA of the CDR3 is TGTGCCAGCAGCCCCCCCCTAGGTCCCCGTGGCTACACCTTC.